The clone carrying this T cell receptor (beta chain) was counted at least ten times. The entry originates in a study of T cells in Graves' hyperthyroidism and ophthalmopathy. Researchers amplified the TCR beta CDR3 regions from RNA transcripts. The HTBI primer set served for first-round RT-PCR of the TCR CDR3. TCRdb analysed the multiplex PCR reads with MiXCR anew, one entry per CDR3 protein. Of a few hundred thousand distinct CDR3 sequences in the sample, approximately 44% were seen once. This CDR3 region has 13 residues. Germline V gene lookup returns CDR1 MNHEY and CDR2 SMNVEV (reference sequence). Unmatched junction bases numbered 5, after V lost 8 bases and J lost 2 bases.

The receptor comes from a woman between 18 and 30 years old with Graves' hyperthyroidism. The sample comprised peripheral blood or thyroid tissue (not recorded which). The rearrangement joins TRBV27 to TRBJ2-7; 8 positions match TRBD2. CDR3 bases: TGTGCCAGCGGAGGGACTAGAGCCTACGAGCAGTACTTC. Translation: CASGGTRAYEQYF.